These 28 T cell receptor beta chains originate from one sample sequenced in a study of blood T cell repertoires in COVID-19. TCRdb's table, derived via immunoSEQ multiplex PCR, lists solely in-frame clones and lacks some. The repertoire holds around 250,000 clones, with roughly 84% as singletons. Sequencing used peripheral blood. These receptors were obtained from a human donor in a cohort sampled during active COVID-19.

The chain carries TRBV5-1 and TRBJ1-1; tentatively, D is TRBD1 (6 bases). Germline values: CDR1 SGHRS, CDR2 YFSETQ. V lost 2 bases and J 7 bases, leaving 18 bases between the germline ends. This CDR3 is built from 15 residues. DNA of the CDR3: TGCGCCAGCAGCTTTCAGACAGGTCGGTCGGGTGAAGCTTTCTTT. As protein: CASSFQTGRSGEAFF.

The chain combines TRBV7-9 with TRBJ2-1; D unclear. Germline-derived CDR1 and CDR2 are SEHNR and FQNEAQ (reference sequence). This CDR3 comprises 13 residues. V was cut by 2 bases and J by 9 bases, with 11 bases left in between. CDR3 sequence: CASSLSAYFEQFF. The CDR3 nucleotides read TGTGCCAGCAGCTTAAGTGCGTATTTTGAGCAGTTCTTC.

The rearrangement uses TRBV5-1 and TRBJ2-4; tentatively, D is TRBD1 (6 bases). CDR3 length: 17 amino acids. Germline CDR1 SGHRS, CDR2 YFSETQ. Trimming stripped 7 bases from V and 2 bases from J, with 22 bases between. The CDR3: CASPPHLQGRSKNIQYF. CDR3 nucleotide sequence: TGCGCCAGCCCGCCGCACCTACAGGGTAGGTCCAAAAACATTCAGTACTTC. Full variable domain (outside the CDR3, taken from reference TRBV5-1 and TRBJ2-4): KAGVTQTPRYLIKTRGQQVTLSCSPISGHRSVSWYQQTPGQGLQFLFEYFSETQRNKGNFPGRFSGRQFSNSRSEMNVSTLELGDSALYLCASPPHLQGRSKNIQYFGAGTRLSVL.

The sample holds one count of this clone. The V call is TRBV10-3, the J call TRBJ2-3; TRBD2 is a possible D gene (6 bases). Trimming shortened V by 6 bases and J by 2 bases, and 12 bases separated the two germline ends. CDR3 length: 14 residues. The germline CDR1 and CDR2 sequences are ENHRY and SYGVKD. Here the CDR3 reads CAISPGVTTDTQYF. Here the CDR3 DNA reads TGTGCCATCAGCCCGGGGGTGACCACAGATACGCAGTATTTT.

This sequence joins TRBV29-1 and TRBJ1-1, with a tentative D call TRBD1 (6 bases). The CDR3 consists of 12 residues. Looked up from germline, CDR1 is SQVTM and CDR2 is ANQGSEA. The CDR3 is CSAGVFGTEAFF. CDR3 DNA sequence: TGCAGTGCAGGGGTTTTCGGCACTGAAGCTTTCTTT.

The chain couples TRBV6-6 to TRBJ1-1, with D unresolved. V lost 7 bases to trimming and J lost 1 base, with 10 bases between them. Germline loops: CDR1 MNHNY, CDR2 SVGAGI (reference sequence). The CDR3 runs to 13 residues. The CDR3 coding sequence is TGTGCCAGCATCTGGAGGAGGAACACTGAAGCTTTCTTT. This codes for CASIWRRNTEAFF.

This chain uses TRBV19 with TRBJ1-6; D not certain. V gave up 9 bases and J gave up 10 bases, with 16 bases separating them. The CDR3 totals 13 residues. Per the germline V gene, CDR1 is LNHDA and CDR2 is SQIVND (reference sequence). CDR3 residues: CASRRATSSPLHF. CDR3 DNA: TGTGCCAGCCGACGGGCGACTAGCTCACCCCTCCACTTT.

The chain joins TRBV29-1 to TRBJ2-1, with 10 bases matching TRBD1. This CDR3 has 14 amino acids. Trimming took 3 bases from V and 6 from J; bases not matched to a gene: 5. CDR1 SQVTM and CDR2 ANQGSEA come from the germline V gene. The CDR3 sequence: CSVDTGQGCNEQFF. CDR3 bases: TGCAGCGTTGACACGGGACAGGGGTGCAATGAGCAGTTCTTC.

This chain connects TRBV6-5 to TRBJ1-4; D gene unclear. CDR1 is MNHEY and CDR2 is SVGAGI in the germline V gene. The germline V and J ends were trimmed by 6 bases and 7 bases, with 12 bases remaining between them. This CDR3 is built from 13 residues. CDR3 sequence reads: CASSPDGGEKLFF. DNA of the CDR3: TGTGCCAGCAGCCCCGATGGCGGTGAAAAACTGTTTTTT.

CDR3 region: CASSLGLAGGSEQYF. For the CDR3, the DNA is TGTGCCAGCAGCCTGGGACTAGCGGGAGGGTCCGAGCAGTACTTC. The chain uses TRBV6-5 and TRBJ2-7, with 16 bases lining up with TRBD2. Germline trimming cut 6 bases from V and 6 bases from J; bases unmatched to any gene: 5. Germline V CDR1 and CDR2: MNHEY, SVGAGI. The CDR3 loop spans 15 amino acids.

CDR3 amino acids: CASRAGQGYTEAFF. The DNA for the CDR3 is TGTGCCAGTAGGGCGGGACAGGGGTACACTGAAGCTTTCTTT. The rearrangement joins TRBV19 to TRBJ1-1, with 10 nucleotides matching TRBD1. Trimming removed 6 bases from V and 3 bases from J; junction bases left unmatched: 4. CDR3 size: 14 residues. The germline CDR1 and CDR2 sequences are LNHDA and SQIVND (reference sequence).

The chain combines TRBV11-2 with TRBJ1-1; D uncertain. Germline-derived CDR1 and CDR2 are SGHAT and FQNNGV. CDR3 length: 12 residues. Trimming took 1 base from V and 6 from J, leaving 6 bases between them. The CDR3 sequence: CASSLGVPEAFF. In DNA, the CDR3 is TGTGCCAGCAGCTTAGGAGTACCTGAAGCTTTCTTT.

The rearrangement uses TRBV7-2 and TRBJ2-7; possibly TRBD1 for D (7 bases). V lost 5 bases, J lost 2 bases, and 16 bases lay in between. This CDR3 contains 15 residues. Germline V gives CDR1 SGHTA, CDR2 FQGNSA. CDR3 loop: CASSPQGGIPYEQYF. As DNA, the CDR3 is TGTGCCAGCAGCCCGCAGGGGGGTATCCCCTACGAGCAGTACTTC.

V and J are TRBV5-1 and TRBJ2-7; 7 nucleotides align to TRBD1. With 4 bases clipped from V and 6 bases from J, the junction kept 13 bases outside the gene matches. Germline values: CDR1 SGHRS, CDR2 YFSETQ. The CDR3 is 15 amino acids. DNA for the CDR3: TGCGCCAGCAGCGAGATACGGGACAGCCGGGGCGAGCAGTACTTC. Translated, it gives CASSEIRDSRGEQYF. The whole variable domain, remainder taken from reference TRBV5-1 and TRBJ2-7, is KAGVTQTPRYLIKTRGQQVTLSCSPISGHRSVSWYQQTPGQGLQFLFEYFSETQRNKGNFPGRFSGRQFSNSRSEMNVSTLELGDSALYLCASSEIRDSRGEQYFGPGTRLTVT.

The chain couples TRBV9 to TRBJ2-6; 7 positions match TRBD1. Germline V CDR1 and CDR2: SGDLS, YYNGEE. This CDR3 has 18 residues. J was trimmed by 0 bases and V by 0 bases; bases with no gene match: 6. The CDR3 DNA is TGTGCCAGCAGCGTAGAAGGGGGCCAAGGCTCTGGGGCCAACGTCCTGACTTTC. Encoded protein: CASSVEGGQGSGANVLTF.

This chain connects TRBV6-5 to TRBJ2-7; D uncertain. CDR1 is MNHEY and CDR2 is SVGAGI in the germline V gene. This CDR3 region has 14 residues. Trimming took 8 bases from V and 3 from J, leaving 17 bases between them. CDR3 residues: CASLSPGPIYEQYF. Here the CDR3 DNA reads TGTGCCAGCCTCAGTCCAGGTCCGATCTACGAGCAGTACTTC.

This clone has just a few counts. The chain combines TRBV5-1 with TRBJ2-1; maybe TRBD2 (5 bases). Germline CDR1 is SGHRS and CDR2 is YFSETQ. CDR3 length: 16 amino acids. Between the trimmed V and J ends, which lost 0 bases and 3 bases, there was a span of 13 bases. The chain's CDR3 is CASSLVASGGYNEQFF. CDR3 bases: TGCGCCAGCAGCTTGGTAGCCAGCGGAGGCTACAATGAGCAGTTCTTC.

The chain joins TRBV27 to TRBJ1-5; 8 positions match TRBD1. Germline V gene sequence: CDR1 MNHEY, CDR2 SMNVEV (reference sequence). V dropped 6 bases and J dropped 3; count of bases not matched to a gene: 7. The CDR3 runs to 15 residues. CDR3 region: CASSSRQGINQPQHF. DNA of the CDR3: TGTGCCAGCAGCTCCCGACAGGGGATCAATCAGCCCCAGCATTTT.

The rearrangement uses TRBV4-3 and TRBJ2-1, with 8 bases fitting TRBD2. The CDR3 runs 17 residues. With 0 bases clipped from V and 10 bases from J, the junction kept 14 bases outside the gene matches. CDR1 is LGHNA and CDR2 is YSLEER in the germline V gene. In DNA, the CDR3 is TGCGCCAGCAGCCAAGATCCTCTGACGGGGGGGCCCAGGGAGCAGTTCTTC. This gives the protein CASSQDPLTGGPREQFF.

J is TRBJ1-4 and V is TRBV18; D not certain. From germline, CDR1 is KGHSH and CDR2 LQKENI. The CDR3 contains 13 residues. V was clipped by 5 bases and J by 4 bases, with 8 bases between them. The DNA of the CDR3 is TGTGCCAGCTCATTTGGGCGTAATGAAAAACTGTTTTTT. It translates to CASSFGRNEKLFF.

This clone was counted once. The V call is TRBV2, the J call TRBJ2-3; no firm D call. The ends were cut back, 2 bases at V and 6 bases at J, with 18 bases in the middle. Germline V gene data show CDR1 as SNHLY and CDR2 as FYNNEI. The CDR3 has 16 residues. The CDR3 DNA is TGTGCCAGCAGTGAATTCAGAGACTCTCTTAAGGATACGCAGTATTTT. It encodes CASSEFRDSLKDTQYF.

The chain employs TRBV27 and TRBJ1-1; the D is unclear. Trimming stripped 1 base from V and 5 bases from J, with 14 bases between. Germline CDR1 is MNHEY and CDR2 is SMNVEV (reference sequence). This CDR3 has 15 residues. For the CDR3, the DNA is TGTGCCAGCAGTTTATTACGGAACCGCGGGACTGAAGCTTTCTTT. Translation gives CASSLLRNRGTEAFF.

J is TRBJ2-3 and V is TRBV27, with 7 bases matching TRBD1. V gave up 6 bases and J gave up 2 bases; unmatched junction bases: 14. Germline V gives CDR1 MNHEY, CDR2 SMNVEV (reference sequence). The CDR3 spans 17 residues. CDR3 region: CASRPYPGQSFTDTQYF. CDR3 DNA: TGTGCCAGCAGACCTTATCCGGGACAGTCCTTCACAGATACGCAGTATTTT.

V usage is TRBV24-1 and J usage is TRBJ2-5; no firm D call. The CDR3 is 13 amino acids. The V end lost 5 bases, the J end lost 5 bases, and 11 bases lay between the germline ends. Germline lookup yields CDR1 KGHDR and CDR2 SFDVKD. CDR3 nucleotide sequence: TGTGCCACCAGTGGGCCGACCGGGGAGACCCAGTACTTC. Translated: CATSGPTGETQYF.

The V gene is TRBV7-2, the J gene TRBJ1-1; the D is unclear. Between the trimmed V and J ends, which lost 3 bases and 5 bases, there was a span of 13 bases. Per germline, CDR1 SGHTA and CDR2 FQGNSA. This CDR3 comprises 14 residues. CDR3 sequence (DNA): TGTGCCAGCAGCTTGGTGATACCGGGGACTGAAGCTTTCTTT. It codes for CASSLVIPGTEAFF.

The chain is built from TRBV6-4 and TRBJ1-1, with a weak D call TRBD1 (5 bases). V was shortened by 2 bases and J by 11 bases, with 15 bases between the two germline ends. The V gene's germline CDR1 is MRHNA and CDR2 SNTAGT. This CDR3 is built from 13 residues. CDR3: CASSDRTGGPAFF. CDR3 nucleotides: TGTGCCAGCAGTGACCGGACCGGGGGTCCGGCTTTCTTT.

V usage is TRBV29-1 and J usage is TRBJ2-3; 11 nucleotides align to TRBD2. The CDR3 covers 15 residues. With 6 bases clipped from V and 2 bases from J, the junction kept 7 bases outside the gene matches. Germline V gene sequence: CDR1 SQVTM, CDR2 ANQGSEA. Written as DNA, the CDR3 is TGCAGCGTCCTATTAGCGGGGGGGGTCACAGATACGCAGTATTTT. Amino acid sequence: CSVLLAGGVTDTQYF.

The V gene is TRBV13, the J gene TRBJ2-6; possibly TRBD2 for D (6 bases). Germline V gives CDR1 PRHDT, CDR2 FYEKMQ (reference sequence). The V end lost 3 bases, the J end lost 0 bases, and 6 bases lay between the germline ends. The CDR3 has 15 amino acids. The CDR3 DNA reads as TGTGCCAGCAGCTTGGGGGGCTCTGGGGCCAACGTCCTGACTTTC. Translated: CASSLGGSGANVLTF. Using reference TRBV13 and TRBJ2-6 for the parts outside the CDR3, the full variable domain is AAGVIQSPRHLIKEKRETATLKCYPIPRHDTVYWYQQGPGQDPQFLISFYEKMQSDKGSIPDRFSAQQFSDYHSELNMSSLELGDSALYFCASSLGGSGANVLTFGAGSRLTVL.